The 4 T cell receptor beta chains below were found in one sample sequenced in a study of shared clonotypes between healthy human individuals. Naive-designated CD8 cells lacked CD45RO, were positively enriched for CCR7, and omitted terminally differentiated effector memory CD45RA+ cells. Clones were read by immunoSEQ multiplex PCR, and TCRdb kept only the in-frame ones, dropping some. The table has about 2.1 million clones, just under 95% seen once. Sequenced: naive CD8+ T cells from PBMCs. These receptors were obtained from a man between 18 and 35 years old in good health. Some clones in this sample may be carry-over from other donors' samples.

The chain joins TRBV7-9 to TRBJ2-5; the match to TRBD2 covers 8 bases. The CDR3 sequence is 14 residues long. The V gene end was trimmed by 4 bases and the J gene end by 5 bases; junction bases not matched to a gene: 6. Germline V gene sequence: CDR1 SEHNR, CDR2 FQNEAQ (reference sequence). This CDR3 reads CASSSGGVKETQYF. CDR3 sequence (DNA): TGTGCCAGCAGCTCCGGGGGGGTCAAGGAGACCCAGTACTTC.

The table lists this clone with a count of one. This chain joins TRBV28 and TRBJ2-5; D is perhaps TRBD1 (5 bases). Trimming took 5 bases from V and 1 from J, leaving 8 bases between them. CDR1 and CDR2 (germline): MDHEN, SYDVKM. The CDR3 totals 13 residues. The DNA for the CDR3 is TGTGCCAGCAGTGACAGACCCCAAGAGACCCAGTACTTC. This sequence encodes CASSDRPQETQYF.

The chain uses TRBV7-9 and TRBJ2-7, with TRBD2 identical over 7 bases. CDR3 size: 16 residues. J was trimmed by 5 bases and V by 4 bases; bases with no gene match: 14. CDR1 SEHNR and CDR2 FQNEAQ come from the germline V gene (reference sequence). CDR3 DNA: TGTGCCAGCAGCTCTAGCGGCCATCCCCCTGACGACGAGCAGTACTTC. It is translated as CASSSSGHPPDDEQYF.

This chain uses TRBV6-5 with TRBJ2-1; D might be TRBD1 (5 bases). Germline CDR1 is MNHEY and CDR2 is SVGAGI. Trimming shortened V by 0 bases and J by 5 bases, and 14 bases separated the two germline ends. The CDR3 totals 16 residues. CDR3 sequence (DNA): TGTGCCAGCAGTTACTCCGTAGGGGAATCCCACAATGAGCAGTTCTTC. Protein sequence: CASSYSVGESHNEQFF.